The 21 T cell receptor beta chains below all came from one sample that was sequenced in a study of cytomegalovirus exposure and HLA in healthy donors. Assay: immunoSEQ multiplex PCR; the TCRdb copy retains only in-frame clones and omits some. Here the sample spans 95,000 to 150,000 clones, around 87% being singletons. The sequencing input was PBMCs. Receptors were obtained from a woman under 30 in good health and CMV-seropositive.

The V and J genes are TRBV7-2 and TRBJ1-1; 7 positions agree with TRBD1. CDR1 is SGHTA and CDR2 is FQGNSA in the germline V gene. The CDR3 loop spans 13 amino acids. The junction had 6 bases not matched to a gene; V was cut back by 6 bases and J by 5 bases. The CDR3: CASRGQMETEAFF. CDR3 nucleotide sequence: TGTGCCAGCAGGGGACAGATGGAGACTGAAGCTTTCTTT.

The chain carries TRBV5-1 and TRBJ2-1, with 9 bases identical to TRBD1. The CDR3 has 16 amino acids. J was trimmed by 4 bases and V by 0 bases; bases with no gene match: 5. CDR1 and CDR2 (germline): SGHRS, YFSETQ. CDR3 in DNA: TGCGCCAGCAGCTTGGGCAGGACAGGGGATTACAATGAGCAGTTCTTC. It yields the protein CASSLGRTGDYNEQFF.

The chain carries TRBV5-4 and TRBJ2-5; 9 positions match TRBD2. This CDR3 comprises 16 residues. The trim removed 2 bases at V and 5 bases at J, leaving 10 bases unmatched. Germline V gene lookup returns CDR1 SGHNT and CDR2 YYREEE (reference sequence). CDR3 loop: CASSLGGRAGRETQYF. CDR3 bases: TGTGCCAGCAGCTTAGGCGGGAGGGCCGGGAGGGAGACCCAGTACTTC.

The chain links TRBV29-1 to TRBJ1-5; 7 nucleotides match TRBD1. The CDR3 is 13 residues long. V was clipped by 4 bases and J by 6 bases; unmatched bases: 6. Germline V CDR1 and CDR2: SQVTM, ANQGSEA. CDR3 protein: CSVGQGGAQPQHF. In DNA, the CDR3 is TGCAGCGTTGGGCAGGGGGGAGCTCAGCCCCAGCATTTT.

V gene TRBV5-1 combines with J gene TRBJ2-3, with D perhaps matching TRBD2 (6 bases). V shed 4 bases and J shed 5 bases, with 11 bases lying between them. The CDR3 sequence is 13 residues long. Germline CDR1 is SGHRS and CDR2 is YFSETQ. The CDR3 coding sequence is TGCGCCAGCAGCCCGGGGGACTTAGATACGCAGTATTTT. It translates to CASSPGDLDTQYF.

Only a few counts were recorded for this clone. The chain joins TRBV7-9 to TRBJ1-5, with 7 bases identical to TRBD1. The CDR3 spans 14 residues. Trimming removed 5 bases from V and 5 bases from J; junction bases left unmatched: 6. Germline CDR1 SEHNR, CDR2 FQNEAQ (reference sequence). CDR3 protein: CASSQTGYDQPQHF. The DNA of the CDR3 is TGTGCCAGCAGCCAGACAGGGTATGATCAGCCCCAGCATTTT.

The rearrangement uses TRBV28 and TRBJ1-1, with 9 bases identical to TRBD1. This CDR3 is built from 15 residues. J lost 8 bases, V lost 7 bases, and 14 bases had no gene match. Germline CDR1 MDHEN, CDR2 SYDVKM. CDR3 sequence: CASTAASDRGTEAFF. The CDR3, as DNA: TGTGCCAGCACTGCGGCCTCGGACAGGGGCACGGAAGCTTTCTTT.

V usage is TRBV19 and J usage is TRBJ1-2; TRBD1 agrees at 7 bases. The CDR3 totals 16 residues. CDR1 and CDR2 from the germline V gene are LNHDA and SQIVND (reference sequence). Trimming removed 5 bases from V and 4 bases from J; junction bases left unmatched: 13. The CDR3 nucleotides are TGTGCCAGTAGTGGGGAACAGGGGAGGCGAAGCTATGGCTACACCTTC. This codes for CASSGEQGRRSYGYTF. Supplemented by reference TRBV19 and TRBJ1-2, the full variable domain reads DGGITQSPKYLFRKEGQNVTLSCEQNLNHDAMYWYRQDPGQGLRLIYYSQIVNDFQKGDIAEGYSVSREKKESFPLTVTSAQKNPTAFYLCASSGEQGRRSYGYTFGSGTRLTVV.

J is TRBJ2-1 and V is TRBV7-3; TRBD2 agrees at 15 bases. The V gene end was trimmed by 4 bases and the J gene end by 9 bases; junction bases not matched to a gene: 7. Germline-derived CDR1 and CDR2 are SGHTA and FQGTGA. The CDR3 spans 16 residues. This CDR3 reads CASSSGLAGGPGEQFF. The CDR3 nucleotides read TGTGCCAGCAGCTCCGGACTAGCGGGGGGGCCGGGTGAGCAGTTCTTC. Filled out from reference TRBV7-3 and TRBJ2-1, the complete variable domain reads GAGVSQTPSNKVTEKGKYVELRCDPISGHTALYWYRQSLGQGPEFLIYFQGTGAADDSGLPNDRFFAVRPEGSVSTLKIQRTERGDSAVYLCASSSGLAGGPGEQFFGPGTRLTVL.

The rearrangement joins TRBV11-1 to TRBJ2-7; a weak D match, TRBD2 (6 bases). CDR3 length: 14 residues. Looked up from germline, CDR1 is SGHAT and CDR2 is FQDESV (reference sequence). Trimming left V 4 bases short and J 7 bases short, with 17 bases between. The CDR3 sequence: CASSWGRGAGEQYF. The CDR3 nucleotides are TGTGCCAGCAGCTGGGGACGGGGTGCGGGAGAGCAGTACTTC.

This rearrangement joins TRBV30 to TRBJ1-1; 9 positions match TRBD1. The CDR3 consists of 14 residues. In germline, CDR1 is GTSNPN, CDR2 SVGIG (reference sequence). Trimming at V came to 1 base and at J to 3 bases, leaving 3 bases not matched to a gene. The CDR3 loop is CAWSAGQGYTEAFF. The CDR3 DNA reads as TGTGCCTGGAGTGCCGGACAGGGGTACACTGAAGCTTTCTTT. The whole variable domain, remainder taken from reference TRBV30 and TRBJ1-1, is SQTIHQWPATLVQPVGSPLSLECTVEGTSNPNLYWYRQAAGRGLQLLFYSVGIGQISSEVPQNLSASRPQDRQFILSSKKLLLSDSGFYLCAWSAGQGYTEAFFGQGTRLTVV.

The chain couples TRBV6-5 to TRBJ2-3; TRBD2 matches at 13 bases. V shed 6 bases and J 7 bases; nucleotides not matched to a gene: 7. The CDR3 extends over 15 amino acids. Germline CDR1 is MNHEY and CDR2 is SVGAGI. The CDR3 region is CASRLAGGPRNTQYF. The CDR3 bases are TGTGCCAGCAGACTAGCGGGAGGGCCAAGAAATACGCAGTATTTT.

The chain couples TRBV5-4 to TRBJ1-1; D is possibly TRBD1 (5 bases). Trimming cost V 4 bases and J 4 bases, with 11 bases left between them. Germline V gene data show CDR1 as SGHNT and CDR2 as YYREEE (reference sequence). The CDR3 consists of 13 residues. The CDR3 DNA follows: TGTGCCAGCAGCCCAGACAGAACCACTGAAGCTTTCTTT. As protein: CASSPDRTTEAFF.

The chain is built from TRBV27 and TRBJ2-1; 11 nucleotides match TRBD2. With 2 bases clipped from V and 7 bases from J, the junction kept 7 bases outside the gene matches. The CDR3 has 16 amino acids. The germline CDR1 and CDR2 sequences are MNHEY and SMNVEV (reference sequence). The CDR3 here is CASSLNSGRAGNEQFF. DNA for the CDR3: TGTGCCAGCAGTTTAAATAGCGGGAGGGCCGGGAATGAGCAGTTCTTC.

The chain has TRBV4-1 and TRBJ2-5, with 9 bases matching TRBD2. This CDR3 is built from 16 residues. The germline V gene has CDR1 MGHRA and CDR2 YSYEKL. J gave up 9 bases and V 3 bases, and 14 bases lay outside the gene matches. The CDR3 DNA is TGCGCCAGCAGCCAGACTAGCGGTCGGGATTTTCGTGCCCAGTACTTC. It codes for CASSQTSGRDFRAQYF.

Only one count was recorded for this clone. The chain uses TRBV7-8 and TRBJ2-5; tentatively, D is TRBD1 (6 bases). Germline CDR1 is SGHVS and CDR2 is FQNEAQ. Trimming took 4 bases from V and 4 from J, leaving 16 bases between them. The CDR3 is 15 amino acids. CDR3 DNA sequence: TGTGCCAGCAGCTCAGACAGGTCCCCTCGAGAGACCCAGTACTTC. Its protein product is CASSSDRSPRETQYF.

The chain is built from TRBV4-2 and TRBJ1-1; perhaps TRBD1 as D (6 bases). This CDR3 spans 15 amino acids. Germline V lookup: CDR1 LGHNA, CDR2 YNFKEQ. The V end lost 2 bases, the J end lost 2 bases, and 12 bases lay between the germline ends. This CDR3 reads CASSQTRGGNTEAFF. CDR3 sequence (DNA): TGTGCCAGCAGCCAAACTCGGGGGGGCAACACTGAAGCTTTCTTT.

The CDR3 spells CASSNRGTGELFF. The CDR3 nucleotides are TGTGCCAGCAGTAACAGGGGCACCGGGGAGCTGTTTTTT. The chain links TRBV2 to TRBJ2-2; 7 bases map to TRBD1. This CDR3 spans 13 amino acids. Trimming cost V 5 bases and J 4 bases; bases outside gene matches: 1. Per the germline V gene, CDR1 is SNHLY and CDR2 is FYNNEI. Looking up the rest from reference TRBV2 and TRBJ2-2 gives the full variable domain: EPEVTQTPSHQVTQMGQEVILRCVPISNHLYFYWYRQILGQKVEFLVSFYNNEISEKSEIFDDQFSVERPDGSNFTLKIRSTKLEDSAMYFCASSNRGTGELFFGEGSRLTVL.

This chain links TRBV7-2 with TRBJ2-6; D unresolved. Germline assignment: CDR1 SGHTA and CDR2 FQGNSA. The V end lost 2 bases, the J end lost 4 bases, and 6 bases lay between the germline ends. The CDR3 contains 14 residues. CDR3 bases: TGTGCCAGCAGCTTAATATCGGGGGCCAACGTCCTGACTTTC. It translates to CASSLISGANVLTF.

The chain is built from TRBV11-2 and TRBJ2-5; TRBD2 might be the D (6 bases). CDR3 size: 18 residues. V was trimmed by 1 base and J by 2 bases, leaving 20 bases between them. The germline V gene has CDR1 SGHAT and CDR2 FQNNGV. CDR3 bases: TGTGCCAGCAGCTTAGCCCCTCAAGCCGCGGGGCGACAAGAGACCCAGTACTTC. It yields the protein CASSLAPQAAGRQETQYF.

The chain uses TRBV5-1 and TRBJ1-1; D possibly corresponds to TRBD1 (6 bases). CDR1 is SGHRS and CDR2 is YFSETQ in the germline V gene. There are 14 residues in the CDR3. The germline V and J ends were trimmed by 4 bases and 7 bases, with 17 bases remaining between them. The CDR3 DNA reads TGCGCCAGCAGCAATGGACAGCTACTCTTTGAAGCTTTCTTT. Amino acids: CASSNGQLLFEAFF.